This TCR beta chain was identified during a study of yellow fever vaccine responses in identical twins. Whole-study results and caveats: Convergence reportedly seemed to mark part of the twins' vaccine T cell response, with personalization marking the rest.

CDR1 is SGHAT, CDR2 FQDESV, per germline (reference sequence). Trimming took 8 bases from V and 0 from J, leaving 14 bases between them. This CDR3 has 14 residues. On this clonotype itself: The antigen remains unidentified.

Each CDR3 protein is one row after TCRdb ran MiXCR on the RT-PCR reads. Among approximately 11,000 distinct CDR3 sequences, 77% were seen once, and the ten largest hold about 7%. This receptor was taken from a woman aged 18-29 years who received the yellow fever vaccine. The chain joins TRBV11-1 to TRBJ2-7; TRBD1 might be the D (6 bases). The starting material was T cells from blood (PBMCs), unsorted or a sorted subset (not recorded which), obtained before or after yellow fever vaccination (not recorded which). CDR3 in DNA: TGTGCCAGCGGGGGCGAGGTGACCTCCTACGAGCAGTACTTC. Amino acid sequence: CASGGEVTSYEQYF.